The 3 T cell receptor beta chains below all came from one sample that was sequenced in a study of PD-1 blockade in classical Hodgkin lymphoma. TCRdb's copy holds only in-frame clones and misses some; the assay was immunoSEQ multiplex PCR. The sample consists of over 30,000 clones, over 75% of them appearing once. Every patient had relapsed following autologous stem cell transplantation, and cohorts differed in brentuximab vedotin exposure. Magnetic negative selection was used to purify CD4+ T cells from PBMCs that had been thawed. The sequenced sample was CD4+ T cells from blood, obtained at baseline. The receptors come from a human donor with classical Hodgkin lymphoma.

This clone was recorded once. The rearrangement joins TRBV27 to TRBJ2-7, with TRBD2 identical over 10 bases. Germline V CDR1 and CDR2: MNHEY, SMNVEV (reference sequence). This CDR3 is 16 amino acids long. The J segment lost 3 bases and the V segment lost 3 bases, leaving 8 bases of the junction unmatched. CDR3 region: CASSFLLAGVVYEQYF. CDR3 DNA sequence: TGTGCCAGCAGTTTCCTGCTAGCGGGGGTAGTCTACGAGCAGTACTTC.

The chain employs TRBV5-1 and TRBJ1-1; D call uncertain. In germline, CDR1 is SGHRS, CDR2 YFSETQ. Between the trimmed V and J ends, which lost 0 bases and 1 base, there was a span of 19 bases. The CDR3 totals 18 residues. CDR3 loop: CASSLAGKGEGANTEAFF. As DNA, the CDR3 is TGCGCCAGCAGCTTGGCCGGGAAGGGTGAGGGAGCGAACACTGAAGCTTTCTTT.

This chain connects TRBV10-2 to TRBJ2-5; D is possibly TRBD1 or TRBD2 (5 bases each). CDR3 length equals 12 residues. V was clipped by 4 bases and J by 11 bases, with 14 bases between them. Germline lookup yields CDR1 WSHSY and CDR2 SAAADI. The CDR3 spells CASSGLRDGQYF. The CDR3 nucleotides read TGCGCCAGCAGTGGGCTAAGGGACGGTCAGTACTTC.